Described below is a single T cell receptor (beta chain) sequence and its context. Its antigen remains unidentified. This entry comes from a study of T cells after yellow fever vaccination. TCRdb reprocessed the 5' RACE reads via MiXCR and lists one record per CDR3 protein. The sample consists of 620,000 or so distinct CDR3 sequences, about a sixth of them appearing once. Study-wide findings and caveats: Only a small proportion of the clonotypes turned up in both the CD4 and the CD8 compartments, likely arising from convergent recombination. When the response was secondary, it was weaker but reached its peak faster, day 5 versus 15. Once the booster was given, most primary-vaccination clones reappeared, at roughly 96% for CD4 and more than 85% for CD8.

The germline V gene encodes CDR1 SGHVS and CDR2 FQNEAQ. The CDR3 totals 14 residues. Trimming took 8 bases from V and 0 from J, leaving 11 bases between them. The rearrangement uses TRBV7-8 and TRBJ2-1; D gene uncertain. The TCR originated in a man aged 18 to 35 who received the YFV17D yellow fever vaccine. The source material was PBMCs, sampled 4 to 6 days after the first yellow fever vaccination. CDR3 coding DNA: TGTGCCAGCGTCGACCCGTTCTCCTACAATGAGCAGTTCTTC. This sequence encodes CASVDPFSYNEQFF.